These T cell receptor beta chains were read from a single sample in a study of cytomegalovirus exposure and HLA in healthy donors. Data came from immunoSEQ multiplex PCR; TCRdb stores just in-frame clones and leaves some out. This table has about 160,000 clones, more than 65% appearing once. Material: PBMCs. The receptors stem from a man aged 25-40 years in good health and CMV-seronegative. The CDR3 runs from the conserved cysteine through the conserved F or W. The D gene is left open where the match is weak. The size entry is marked missing in some rows and otherwise reads once, few, many or a size class.

.	TRBV4-1	14	TRBJ1-1	.	TGCGCCAGCAGCCATGCAGGGGTGGGAACTGAAGCTTTCTTT	CASSHAGVGTEAFF
.	TRBV30	15	TRBJ1-6	.	TGTGCCTGCCGGGGGGCCAGCTCCTATAATTCACCCCTCCACTTT	CACRGASSYNSPLHF
.	TRBV5-6	13	TRBJ2-5	.	TGTGCCAGCAGCTTGGCGGGTCAAGGGACCCAGTACTTC	CASSLAGQGTQYF
.	TRBV5-1	17	TRBJ1-3	TRBD1	TGCGCCAGCAGCTTGGGGACAGGAGTGATCTCTGGAAACACCATATATTTT	CASSLGTGVISGNTIYF
.	TRBV2	13	TRBJ2-1	.	TGTGCCAGCAGTGTCACTACCTACAATGAGCAGTTCTTC	CASSVTTYNEQFF
.	TRBV29-1	11	TRBJ2-7	.	TGCAGCGTACAGTACGACTACGAGCAGTACTTC	CSVQYDYEQYF
.	TRBV4-3	15	TRBJ1-2	.	TGCGCCAGCAGCCCCAATGAGAAGCTTAACTATGGCTACACCTTC	CASSPNEKLNYGYTF
once	TRBV5-1	17	TRBJ2-2	TRBD1	TGCGCCAGCAGCTTGGGTCAAGGGGGCTTTAACACCGGGGAGCTGTTTTTT	CASSLGQGGFNTGELFF
.	TRBV11-3	16	TRBJ2-2	.	TGTGCCAGCAGCTTAAGACAGGAGTTATACACCGGGGAGCTGTTTTTT	CASSLRQELYTGELFF
.	TRBV10-1	14	TRBJ1-1	.	TGCGCCAGCAGTGAGGACAGAGCCTTCACTGAAGCTTTCTTT	CASSEDRAFTEAFF
few	TRBV30	16	TRBJ1-5	.	TGTGCCTGGAGTGGTGGCAGGGCTTTTAGCAATCAGCCCCAGCATTTT	CAWSGGRAFSNQPQHF
.	TRBV4-1	16	TRBJ2-1	.	TGCGCCAGCAGCCAAGTAGATCTGATTTCCTACAATGAGCAGTTCTTC	CASSQVDLISYNEQFF
.	TRBV10-3	12	TRBJ2-3	.	TGTGCCATCAGTGACAGGGCAGATACGCAGTATTTT	CAISDRADTQYF
.	TRBV6-5	14	TRBJ2-4	TRBD2	TGTGCCAGCAGAGATGCTAGCGGAAAAAACATTCAGTACTTC	CASRDASGKNIQYF
.	TRBV30	15	TRBJ2-3	TRBD2	TGTGCCTGGAGTGTAGGCGGGGGGGCGCCAGATACGCAGTATTTT	CAWSVGGGAPDTQYF
.	TRBV28	12	TRBJ2-7	.	TGTGCCAGCAGCCTAAGTTCGGGGTCCCAGTACTTC	CASSLSSGSQYF
.	TRBV15	17	TRBJ2-2	.	TGTGCCACCAGCAGAGATATGGCAGGGTTGTTGACCGGGGAGCTGTTTTTT	CATSRDMAGLLTGELFF
.	TRBV4-3	13	TRBJ2-3	.	TGCGCCAGCAGCCAAACGGGACTCGCACTCCAGTATTTT	CASSQTGLALQYF
.	TRBV5-1	14	TRBJ1-4	.	TGCGCCAGCAGCTTTACAGGGCCTAATGAAAAACTGTTTTTT	CASSFTGPNEKLFF
.	TRBV2	15	TRBJ2-5	TRBD2	TGTGCCAGCAGTGGCAGTGGGACTAGCCAAGAGACCCAGTACTTC	CASSGSGTSQETQYF
.	TRBV30	13	TRBJ2-5	TRBD2	TGTGCCTGGAGTTCCCTAGCGGGAGATTCCCAGTACTTC	CAWSSLAGDSQYF
.	TRBV19	16	TRBJ2-2	TRBD1	TGTGCCAGTAGTACACGGACAGGGGGCGGACCCGGGGAGCTGTTTTTT	CASSTRTGGGPGELFF
.	TRBV7-2	12	TRBJ1-1	TRBD1	TGTGCCAGCAGCTTGGGACAGGGGGGAGCTTTCTTT	CASSLGQGGAFF
once	TRBV6-9	15	TRBJ1-1	.	TGTGCCAGCAGCTTATTGGGGGGGCTGTACACTGAGGCTTTCTTT	CASSLLGGLYTEAFF
.	TRBV6-5	16	TRBJ2-1	TRBD2	TGTGCCAGCAGTTTCCTGACTAGCGGGGGCGGGAATGAGCAGTTCTTC	CASSFLTSGGGNEQFF
.	TRBV9	15	TRBJ1-1	TRBD1	TGTGCCAGCAGCGTAGCTACAGGGGGTGGCACTGAAGCTTTCTTT	CASSVATGGGTEAFF
.	TRBV6-6	15	TRBJ2-5	TRBD1	TGTGCCAGCAGTTACCCGACAGGGGTCAGGGAGACCCAGTACTTC	CASSYPTGVRETQYF
.	TRBV30	11	TRBJ2-1	.	TGTGCCTGGAATCAGGGAAATGAGCAGTTCTTC	CAWNQGNEQFF
.	TRBV30	13	TRBJ1-2	.	TGTGCCTGGGCCCGAGGGGGAGCGTATGGCTACACCTTC	CAWARGGAYGYTF
.	TRBV28	16	TRBJ2-7	.	TGTGCCAGCAGTGGGGCAGACACCAGAAACTCCTACGAGCAGTACTTC	CASSGADTRNSYEQYF
.	TRBV18	14	TRBJ1-2	.	TGTGCCAGCTCACCTGCGGAGGGCAGTAGAGGCTACACCTTC	CASSPAEGSRGYTF
.	TRBV25-1	12	TRBJ2-7	.	TGTGCCAGCAGCGGACAGACCTACGAGCAGTACTTC	CASSGQTYEQYF
.	TRBV29-1	13	TRBJ2-7	TRBD1	TGCAGCGTAGCAGGGGGACAGACCTACGAGCAGTACTTC	CSVAGGQTYEQYF
.	TRBV7-6	16	TRBJ2-5	TRBD2	TGTGCCAGCAGCTTAGAGCTCCGGGGGGGAAGAGAGACCCAGTACTTC	CASSLELRGGRETQYF
few	TRBV7-3	13	TRBJ1-1	.	TGTGCCAGCAGCTTGTACTCTCAGGCCGAAGCTTTCTTT	CASSLYSQAEAFF
once	TRBV5-6	13	TRBJ1-2	TRBD1	TGTGCCAGCAGCCTGGGACAGCGCTTTGGCTACACCTTC	CASSLGQRFGYTF
few	TRBV30	13	TRBJ1-3	.	TGTGCCTCGCGGCACTCGGGGGGAAACACCATATATTTT	CASRHSGGNTIYF
.	TRBV4-3	17	TRBJ2-3	.	TGCGCCAGCAGCCAAGACCCAGGCAGAGATAGCACAGATACGCAGTATTTT	CASSQDPGRDSTDTQYF
.	TRBV7-2	15	TRBJ1-3	TRBD1	TGTGCCAGCAGCTTAGGACAGGGGTCCGGAAACACCATATATTTT	CASSLGQGSGNTIYF
.	TRBV19	18	TRBJ1-5	TRBD1	TGTGCCAGTAGTAATGCCCCCGGGACAGGTTATAGCAATCAGCCCCAGCATTTT	CASSNAPGTGYSNQPQHF
.	TRBV4-1	16	TRBJ2-7	TRBD2	TGCGCCAGCAGCCAAGAAGGGAGGGCAGGTCCTTACGAGCAGTACTTC	CASSQEGRAGPYEQYF
.	TRBV7-9	13	TRBJ2-7	.	TGTGCCAGCAGCTCCGCGGGTCCCTACGAGCAGTACTTC	CASSSAGPYEQYF
once	TRBV18	15	TRBJ2-1	TRBD2	TGTGCCAGCTCACCATTGGGGGGGGATTACAATGAGCAGTTCTTC	CASSPLGGDYNEQFF
.	TRBV11-1	15	TRBJ2-7	TRBD1	TGTGCCAGCAGCTCGACCGGGACAGGGACTTATGAGCAGTACTTC	CASSSTGTGTYEQYF
.	TRBV30	13	TRBJ2-7	TRBD2	TGTGCCGGGCTAGCGGGGGGATCGCGCGAGCAGTACTTC	CAGLAGGSREQYF